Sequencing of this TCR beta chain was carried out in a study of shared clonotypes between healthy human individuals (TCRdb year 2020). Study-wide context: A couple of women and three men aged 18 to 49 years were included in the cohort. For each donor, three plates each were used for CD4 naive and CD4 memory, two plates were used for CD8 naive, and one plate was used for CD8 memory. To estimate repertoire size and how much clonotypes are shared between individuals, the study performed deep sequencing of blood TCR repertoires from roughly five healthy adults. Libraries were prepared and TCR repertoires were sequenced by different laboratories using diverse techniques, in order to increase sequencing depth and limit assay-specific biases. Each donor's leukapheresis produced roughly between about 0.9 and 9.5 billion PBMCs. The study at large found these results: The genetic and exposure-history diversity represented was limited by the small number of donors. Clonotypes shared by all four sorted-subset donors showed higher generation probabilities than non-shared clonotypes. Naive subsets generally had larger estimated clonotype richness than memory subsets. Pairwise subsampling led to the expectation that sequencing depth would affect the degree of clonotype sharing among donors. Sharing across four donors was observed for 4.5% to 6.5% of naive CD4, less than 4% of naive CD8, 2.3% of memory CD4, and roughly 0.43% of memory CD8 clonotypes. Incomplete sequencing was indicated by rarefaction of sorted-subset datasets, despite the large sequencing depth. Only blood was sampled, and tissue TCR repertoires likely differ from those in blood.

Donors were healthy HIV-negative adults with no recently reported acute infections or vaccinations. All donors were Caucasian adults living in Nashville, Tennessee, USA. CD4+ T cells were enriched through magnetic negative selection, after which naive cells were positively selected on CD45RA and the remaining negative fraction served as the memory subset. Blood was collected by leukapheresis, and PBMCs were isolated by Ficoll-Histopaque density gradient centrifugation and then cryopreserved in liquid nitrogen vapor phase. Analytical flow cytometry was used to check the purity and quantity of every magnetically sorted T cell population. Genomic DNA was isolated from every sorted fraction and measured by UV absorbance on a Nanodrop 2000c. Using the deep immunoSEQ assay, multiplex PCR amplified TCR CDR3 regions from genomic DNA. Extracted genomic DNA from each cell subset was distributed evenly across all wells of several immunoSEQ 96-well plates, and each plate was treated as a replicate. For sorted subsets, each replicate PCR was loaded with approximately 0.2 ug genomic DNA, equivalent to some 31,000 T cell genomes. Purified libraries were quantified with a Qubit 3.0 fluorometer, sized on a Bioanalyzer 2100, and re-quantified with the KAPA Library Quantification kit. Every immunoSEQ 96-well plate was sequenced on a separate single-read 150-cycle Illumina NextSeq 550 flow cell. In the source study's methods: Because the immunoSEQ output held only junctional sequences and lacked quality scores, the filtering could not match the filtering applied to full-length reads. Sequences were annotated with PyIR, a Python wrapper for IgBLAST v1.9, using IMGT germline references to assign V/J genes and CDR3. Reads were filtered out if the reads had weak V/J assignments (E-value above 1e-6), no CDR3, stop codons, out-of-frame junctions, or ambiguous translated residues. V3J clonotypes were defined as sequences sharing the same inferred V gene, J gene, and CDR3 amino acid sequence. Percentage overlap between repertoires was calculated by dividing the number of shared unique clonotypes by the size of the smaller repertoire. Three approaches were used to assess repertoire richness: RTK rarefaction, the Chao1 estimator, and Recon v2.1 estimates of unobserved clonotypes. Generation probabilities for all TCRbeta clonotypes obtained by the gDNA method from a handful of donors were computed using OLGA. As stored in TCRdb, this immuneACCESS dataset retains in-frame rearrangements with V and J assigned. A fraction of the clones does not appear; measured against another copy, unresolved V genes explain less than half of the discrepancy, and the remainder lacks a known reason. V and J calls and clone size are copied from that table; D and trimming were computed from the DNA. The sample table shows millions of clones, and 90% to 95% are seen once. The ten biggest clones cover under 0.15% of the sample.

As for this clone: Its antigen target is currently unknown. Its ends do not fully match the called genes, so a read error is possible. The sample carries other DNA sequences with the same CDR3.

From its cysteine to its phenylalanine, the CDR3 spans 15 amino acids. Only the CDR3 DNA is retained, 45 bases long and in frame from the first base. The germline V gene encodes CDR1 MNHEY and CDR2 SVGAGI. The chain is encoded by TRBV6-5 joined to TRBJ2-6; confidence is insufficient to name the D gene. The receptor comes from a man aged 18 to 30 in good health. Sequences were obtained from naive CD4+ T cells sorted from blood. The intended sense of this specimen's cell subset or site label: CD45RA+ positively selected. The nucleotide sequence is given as TGTGCTAGCAGTTACAATAACCCTGGGGCCAACGTCCTGACTTTC. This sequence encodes CASSYNNPGANVLTF.